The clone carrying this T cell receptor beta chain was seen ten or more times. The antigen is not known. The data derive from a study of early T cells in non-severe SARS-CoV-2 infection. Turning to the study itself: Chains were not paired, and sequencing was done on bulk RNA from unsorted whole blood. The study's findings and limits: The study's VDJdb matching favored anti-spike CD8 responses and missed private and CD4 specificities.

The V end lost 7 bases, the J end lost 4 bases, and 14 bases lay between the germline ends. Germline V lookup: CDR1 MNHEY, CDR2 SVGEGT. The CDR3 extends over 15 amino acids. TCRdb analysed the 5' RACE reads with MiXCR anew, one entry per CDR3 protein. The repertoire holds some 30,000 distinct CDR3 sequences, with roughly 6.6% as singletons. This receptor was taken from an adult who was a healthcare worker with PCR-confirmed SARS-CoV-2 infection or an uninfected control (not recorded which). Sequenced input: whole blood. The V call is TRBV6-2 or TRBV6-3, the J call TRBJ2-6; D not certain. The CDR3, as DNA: TGTGCCAGCACCTACCAGAGGAGCGGGGCCAACGTCCTGACTTTC. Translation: CASTYQRSGANVLTF.